The TCR beta chain under discussion was sequenced for a study of OX40 agonist ivuxolimab in advanced cancers. Study overall: The drug used for patients, ivuxolimab, was an agonistic anti-OX40 (CD134) antibody.

The trim removed 5 bases at V and 1 base at J, leaving 8 bases unmatched. Per germline, CDR1 PRHDT and CDR2 FYEKMQ (reference sequence). The CDR3 covers 17 residues. Assay: immunoSEQ multiplex PCR; the TCRdb copy retains only in-frame clones and omits some. Of fewer than 65,000 clones listed, roughly 86% are singletons. This clone was found once. This chain joins TRBV13 and TRBJ1-3, with TRBD1 identical over 10 bases. This receptor was taken from an adult with an advanced solid tumor such as melanoma, head and neck, liver or kidney cancer. The specimen comprised CD4+ or CD8+ T cells sorted from blood, sampled in a trial of the OX40 agonist ivuxolimab. The CDR3 reads CASSSRRDRGSGNTIYF. Written as DNA, the CDR3 is TGTGCCAGCAGCAGTCGCCGGGACAGGGGTTCTGGAAACACCATATATTTT.